A selection of T cell receptor beta chains follows, all from one sample in a study of siplizumab effects on memory and regulatory T cells. Clones were sequenced by immunoSEQ multiplex PCR, and TCRdb holds only the in-frame ones, with some missing. This sample has more than 90,000 clones, with 92% found just once. Input material: non-Treg CD4+ T cells sorted from blood. The receptors were gathered from a human donor in good health. CDR3s include the opening cysteine and the closing phenylalanine or tryptophan. D genes are given only for firm matches.

-,TRBJ1-1,TRBV27,CASSRGVNTEAFF,TGTGCCAGCAGTAGAGGCGTTAACACTGAAGCTTTCTTT
TRBD1,TRBJ1-1,TRBV5-1,CASSFTGTGNTEAFF,TGCGCCAGCAGCTTCACCGGGACAGGGAACACTGAAGCTTTCTTT
-,TRBJ1-2,TRBV5-4,CASSLGGSYGYTF,TGTGCCAGCAGCCTGGGGGGGAGCTATGGCTACACCTTC
-,TRBJ1-3,TRBV14,CASSQTLMGRGNTIYF,TGTGCCAGCAGCCAAACCTTGATGGGGCGGGGAAACACCATATATTTT
-,TRBJ2-2,TRBV5-1,CASSLVGQGNTGELFF,TGCGCCAGCAGCTTGGTGGGGCAGGGGAACACCGGGGAGCTGTTTTTT
TRBD1,TRBJ2-2,TRBV7-9,CASSAPGQGIGELFF,TGTGCCAGCAGCGCCCCGGGACAGGGCATCGGGGAGCTGTTTTTT
TRBD1,TRBJ2-2,TRBV5-5,CASSTQGAGELFF,TGTGCCAGCAGCACCCAGGGGGCCGGGGAGCTGTTTTTT
TRBD1,TRBJ1-1,TRBV5-1,CASSLAGGRGMNTEAFF,TGCGCCAGCAGCTTGGCTGGGGGCAGGGGGATGAACACTGAAGCTTTCTTT
-,TRBJ1-1,TRBV4-1,CASSQVGLGEAFF,TGCGCCAGCAGCCAAGTAGGGCTAGGTGAAGCTTTCTTT
TRBD2,TRBJ2-3,TRBV6-1,CASSEASGYTDTQYF,TGTGCCAGCAGTGAGGCTAGCGGATACACAGATACGCAGTATTTT
-,TRBJ2-5,TRBV5-6,CASSQPFSGAQETQYF,TGTGCCAGCAGCCAGCCATTTAGCGGAGCCCAAGAGACCCAGTACTTC
-,TRBJ1-1,TRBV6-4,CASRPSGARTEAFF,TGTGCCAGCAGACCCTCAGGGGCGAGAACTGAAGCTTTCTTT
TRBD2,TRBJ2-4,TRBV18,CASSPLAGTNIQYF,TGTGCCAGCTCACCACTAGCGGGGACAAACATTCAGTACTTC